These T cell receptor beta chains were read from a single sample in a study of blood T cells in healthy people across ages. From the 5' RACE reads, TCRdb called clonotypes with MiXCR, one entry per CDR3 protein. The sample includes 1,800,000 or so distinct CDR3 sequences, about 39% seen only once; the top ten take about 21%. The sequenced sample consisted of blood. The receptor set was obtained from a human donor in good health. CDR3s include the opening cysteine and the closing phenylalanine or tryptophan. The D gene is left open where the match is weak. Clone size appears in some rows only: once, few, many, or a class for an expanded clone.

TRBJ1-2,NA,NA,TRBV7-2,TGTGCCAGGAGCCCAGCAGGGTCCTATGGCTACACCTTC,CARSPAGSYGYTF
TRBJ2-1,once,NA,TRBV29-1,TGCAGCGTTGTTAGGGTAGCAAGCAGCAATGAGCAGTTCTTC,CSVVRVASSNEQFF
TRBJ2-7,NA,NA,TRBV20-1,TGCAGTGCTAGAGACCCTTCAGGGCCCAGCTACGAGCAGTACTTC,CSARDPSGPSYEQYF
TRBJ2-3,few,TRBD2,TRBV7-2,TGTGCCAGCAGCCCATTAGAGGGACTAGCGGGGGGAATAAAGTATTTT,CASSPLEGLAGGIKYF
TRBJ2-1,few,NA,TRBV4-3,TGCGCCAGCAGCCCCCAGTATACAGGCGTCAATGAGCAGTTCTTC,CASSPQYTGVNEQFF
TRBJ1-2,few,TRBD1,TRBV7-9,TGTACCAGCAGCGTCACCGGGACAGCCTATGGCTACACCTTC,CTSSVTGTAYGYTF
TRBJ1-2,NA,NA,TRBV9,TGTGCCAGCAGCTCTCGGACGGAAACCAACTATGGCTACACCTTC,CASSSRTETNYGYTF
TRBJ2-1,NA,TRBD2,TRBV28,TGTGCCAGCAGTTCTCCGTCCACTAGCGGGGGCCTCTCCTACAATGAGCAGTTCTTC,CASSSPSTSGGLSYNEQFF
TRBJ1-1,NA,NA,TRBV29-1,TGCAGCGCTTTTGAGCCCGGGACTGAAGCTTTCTTT,CSAFEPGTEAFF
TRBJ1-2,NA,TRBD1,TRBV6-4,TGTGCCAGCAGTGACTCCCCAGGACAGGTGGACACCTTC,CASSDSPGQVDTF
TRBJ2-7,NA,NA,TRBV28,TGTGCCAGCAGTCCCCTTGTGGTAACCTCCTACGAGCAGTACTTC,CASSPLVVTSYEQYF
TRBJ1-5,NA,TRBD1,TRBV7-6,TGTGCCAGCAGCTCCATACAGGGGGCGACCGACAATCAGCCCCAGCATTTT,CASSSIQGATDNQPQHF
TRBJ2-1,NA,TRBD1,TRBV9,TGTGCCAGCACGTCACAGGGGCGGTCAAATGAGCAGTTCTTC,CASTSQGRSNEQFF
TRBJ1-5,NA,NA,TRBV12-3/TRBV12-4,TGTGCCAGCAGTTTATTGTGGGGAAATCAGCCCCAGCATTTT,CASSLLWGNQPQHF
TRBJ2-2,few,NA,TRBV9,TGTGCCAGCAGCGTCGTGGTTGGCACCGGGGAGCTGTTTTTT,CASSVVVGTGELFF
TRBJ2-7,NA,TRBD1,TRBV6-4,TGTGCCAGCAGCAGGGGTCTTCGGGGACAGAGCTCCTACAATGAGCAGTACTTC,CASSRGLRGQSSYNEQYF
TRBJ2-6,NA,NA,TRBV5-6,TGTGCCAGCAGCTTGCCAGGGTGCTTTGGTGGGGCCAACGTCCTGACTTTC,CASSLPGCFGGANVLTF
TRBJ2-3,NA,NA,TRBV6-6,TGTGCCAGCAGTTACGCTACGGCTAGGGGAGATACGCAGTATTTT,CASSYATARGDTQYF
TRBJ2-7,NA,TRBD2,TRBV7-8,TGTGCCAGCAGCTCTAAGCGGGGGACAAGCTACGAGCAGTACTTC,CASSSKRGTSYEQYF
TRBJ2-5,NA,NA,TRBV28,TGTGCCACCGAAACTAGAGACGGACAAGAGACCCAGTACTTC,CATETRDGQETQYF
TRBJ1-6,few,NA,TRBV20-1,TGCAGTGCTAGATTCCGGAACCAACCAGATTCACCCCTCCACTTT,CSARFRNQPDSPLHF
TRBJ2-7,NA,TRBD2,TRBV29-1,TGCAGCGTTCAAGGGGTCGGATTTAGCGGGAGTTTCGACGAGCAGTACTTC,CSVQGVGFSGSFDEQYF
TRBJ2-3,few,NA,TRBV29-1,TGCAGCGTTGGGCTTGGGCGGAGCACAGATACGCAGTATTTT,CSVGLGRSTDTQYF
TRBJ2-3,NA,TRBD1,TRBV29-1,TGCAGCGTTGAAGGGCCCCTGGACAGGCCGATAACAGATACGCAGTATTTT,CSVEGPLDRPITDTQYF
TRBJ2-2,few,NA,TRBV6-5,TGTGCCAGCAGTTACGGGGGGATGGCCGGGGAGCTGTTTTTT,CASSYGGMAGELFF
TRBJ2-3,NA,NA,TRBV21-1,TGTGCCAGCAGCATGCTTGAGCATCGAGGTACGCAGTATTTT,CASSMLEHRGTQYF
TRBJ1-2,few,TRBD1,TRBV7-2,TGTGCCAGTAGCCCGGACAGGGCCTGGGGCTACACCTTC,CASSPDRAWGYTF
TRBJ2-5,NA,NA,TRBV7-2,TGTGCCAGCAGCTTAGTGGCGGGGGCCTGGGAGACCCAGTACTTC,CASSLVAGAWETQYF